Sequencing of this T cell receptor beta chain was carried out in a study of identical twins. Template switching added a universal primer site; cDNA carried unique molecular identifiers. TCRdb analysed the 5' RACE reads with MiXCR anew, one entry per CDR3 protein. The sample includes 280,000 or so distinct CDR3 sequences, around 8.8% of them seen just once. The CDR3 has 12 amino acids. Germline CDR1 is MDHEN and CDR2 is SYDVKM. V was trimmed by 5 bases and J by 8 bases, leaving 10 bases between them. The sample also formed part of further work on yellow fever vaccine responses in identical twins.

V usage is TRBV28 and J usage is TRBJ2-1, with no clear D. The specimen was memory (CD45RO+) T cells sorted from blood. The source is a woman younger than 30 in good health. The CDR3, as DNA: TGTGCCAGCAGTCGCCAAGGCGATGAGCAGTTCTTC. This encodes CASSRQGDEQFF. Supplemented by reference TRBV28 and TRBJ2-1, the full variable domain reads DVKVTQSSRYLVKRTGEKVFLECVQDMDHENMFWYRQDPGLGLRLIYFSYDVKMKEKGDIPEGYSVSREKKERFSLILESASTNQTSMYLCASSRQGDEQFFGPGTRLTVL.